Detailed here is one TCR beta chain. Its antigen is as yet unknown. The data belong to a study of cytomegalovirus exposure and HLA in healthy donors. Whole-study findings and limits: In vitro work confirmed that three CMV-associated chains recognize CMV antigens. Per a later analysis, about 17,000 TCR beta sequences showed association with HLA alleles at 0.05 false discovery rate. Solely CMV serostatus was available to characterize immune exposure. Associated with cytomegalovirus, according to the listing, were around 160 TCR beta chains.

60 Vbeta and 13 Jbeta primers were used in PCR. Assay used: immunoSEQ multiplex PCR; TCRdb lists only in-frame clones, some missing. The data contain fewer than 250,000 clones, roughly four fifths of them seen just once; the ten biggest clones take up 1.5% to 2%. In germline, CDR1 is SGHAT, CDR2 FQNNGV. V dropped 6 bases and J dropped 1; count of bases not matched to a gene: 6. This CDR3 region has 14 residues. Sequences were obtained from PBMCs. The J gene is TRBJ2-7, the V gene TRBV11-2; 7 nucleotides agree with TRBD2. The receptor was isolated from a man between 18 and 29 years old in good health and CMV-seronegative. CDR3 in DNA: TGTGCCAGCAGTATAGCGGGCCGGTCCTACGAGCAGTACTTC. This encodes CASSIAGRSYEQYF.